This T cell receptor (beta chain) was identified during a study of beta chain features in type 1 diabetes. cDNA synthesis used the whole RNA isolate, giving expressed TCRB sequences. The table came from immunoSEQ multiplex PCR; TCRdb's copy has only in-frame clones and leaves some out. The sample shows about 360,000 clones, roughly 12% of them seen only once. CDR1 is LGHNA and CDR2 is YSLEER in the germline V gene. The CDR3 totals 15 residues. Trimming stripped 4 bases from V and 4 bases from J, with 14 bases between. Comment on this clone: The antigen is unknown.

Study-level findings and limits: Shorter templates may be favored by PCR, equally so in patients and controls. When Type 1 diabetes patients were examined, their TCRB CDR3s proved moderately but significantly shorter in all four CD4+ subsets.

The chain employs TRBV4-3 and TRBJ2-1; maybe TRBD2 (7 bases). This TCR was sampled from a man between 18 and 35 years old in good health. Sequencing was carried out using naive CD4+ T cells from blood. CDR3 DNA sequence: TGCGCCAGCAGCCTCGGGGGGCGGGGATACAATGAGCAGTTCTTC. Protein: CASSLGGRGYNEQFF.